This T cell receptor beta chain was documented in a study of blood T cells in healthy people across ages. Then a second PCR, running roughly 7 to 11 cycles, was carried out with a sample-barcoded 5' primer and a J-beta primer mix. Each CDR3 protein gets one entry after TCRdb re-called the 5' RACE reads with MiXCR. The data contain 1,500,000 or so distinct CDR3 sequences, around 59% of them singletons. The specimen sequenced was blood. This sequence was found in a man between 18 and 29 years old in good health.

CDR3 region: CASRPGGASTDTQYF. Here the CDR3 DNA reads TGCGCCAGCAGACCCGGGGGTGCTAGCACAGATACGCAGTATTTT. The rearrangement joins TRBV4-1 to TRBJ2-3; tentative D call: TRBD2 (6 bases). Trimming removed 6 bases at V and 0 bases at J, with 13 bases between. The CDR3 loop spans 15 amino acids. From germline, CDR1 is MGHRA and CDR2 YSYEKL.